The clone carrying this T cell receptor (beta chain) occurred a few times. Its target is not known. This entry comes from a study of T-cell memory formation after mild COVID-19. Study findings and constraints: The main location of contracting CD4+ clones was CM and EM, and that of contracting CD8+ clones was EMRA. In pre-infection memory, a portion of responding clones appeared, which suggested that cross-reactive memory joined.

UMIs and sample barcodes were carried by the TCR alpha and TCR beta cDNA libraries that 5'RACE produced using constant-segment primers. TCRdb re-derived calls from the 5' RACE reads in MiXCR, one entry per CDR3 protein. Altogether about 400,000 distinct CDR3 sequences are present, 15% to 20% being singletons, with the ten largest covering under 25%. The CDR3 has 13 residues. Germline CDR1 and CDR2: SGHTA and FQGNSA. J was trimmed by 10 bases and V by 4 bases; bases with no gene match: 10. Specimen: PBMCs or a T cell subset sorted from them (not recorded which). V gene TRBV7-2 combines with J gene TRBJ2-7; the match to TRBD1 covers 7 bases. This receptor was taken from a man aged 18-30 years who had mild COVID-19 (a few samples of this study predate the infection). Cell type and time point are not known. The CDR3 sequence: CASSWTVTGRQYV. CDR3 DNA sequence: TGTGCCAGCAGCTGGACCGTGACAGGGCGCCAGTACGTC.